Presented here are 10 T cell receptor beta chains from one specimen sequenced in a study of cytomegalovirus exposure and HLA in healthy donors. PCR primers comprised 60 Vbeta and 13 Jbeta primers. Clones were read by immunoSEQ multiplex PCR, and TCRdb kept only the in-frame ones, dropping some. The sample has 100,000 to 150,000 clones, 80% seen once; the top ten hold 5% to 6.5%. Material: PBMCs. The receptors originated from a man between 25 and 39 years old in good health and CMV-seronegative.

The gene calls are TRBV21-1 and TRBJ2-7; TRBD1, the table's D call, lacks a check against the DNA. TRBV21-1 is a pseudogene locus. The CDR3 is 16 amino acids. For the CDR3, the DNA is TGTGCCAGCCCCAAGAGGCAGGGGTCTTCCACCTACGAGCAGTACTTC. Translation gives CASPKRQGSSTYEQYF.

V and J are TRBV4-1 and TRBJ1-5, with D hard to call. V was shortened by 1 base and J by 0 bases, with 13 bases between the two germline ends. There are 17 residues in the CDR3. CDR1 is MGHRA, CDR2 YSYEKL, per germline. This CDR3 is CASSQVDMGFSNQPQHF. The CDR3 DNA reads as TGCGCCAGCAGCCAAGTAGATATGGGCTTTAGCAATCAGCCCCAGCATTTT.

The chain carries TRBV9 and TRBJ1-2, with 7 bases fitting TRBD1. This CDR3 has 16 amino acids. The germline V gene has CDR1 SGDLS and CDR2 YYNGEE. V lost 3 bases, J lost 5 bases, and 13 bases stayed unmatched. CDR3 DNA: TGTGCCAGCAGCGCCAGACAGGGAGACGGGTTATATGGCTACACCTTC. Its protein is CASSARQGDGLYGYTF.

This clone was seen more than once but under ten times. The chain links TRBV6-1 to TRBJ1-6; no definite D call. The CDR3 has 13 residues. V was trimmed by 3 bases and J by 4 bases, leaving 4 bases between them. CDR1 is MNHNS, CDR2 SASEGT, per germline. CDR3 sequence (DNA): TGTGCCAGCAGTGACAGGTATAATTCACCCCTCCACTTT. It specifies CASSDRYNSPLHF.

The chain uses TRBV6-1 and TRBJ1-2; a weak D match, TRBD1 (5 bases). The CDR3 spans 12 residues. Germline CDR1 and CDR2: MNHNS and SASEGT. V was cut by 6 bases and J by 2 bases, with 7 bases left in between. Here the CDR3 reads CASSDRNYGYTF. The CDR3 DNA is TGTGCCAGCAGCGACAGAAACTATGGCTACACCTTC.

This clone came up a few times. This rearrangement joins TRBV5-6 to TRBJ2-7; 8 nucleotides line up with TRBD1. With 3 bases clipped from V and 4 bases from J, the junction kept 21 bases outside the gene matches. This CDR3 is built from 19 residues. In germline, CDR1 is SGHDT, CDR2 YYEEEE. CDR3 loop: CASSSPPGQALHPYYEQYF. The CDR3 region has the DNA TGTGCCAGCAGCTCCCCACCGGGACAGGCGTTACATCCTTATTACGAGCAGTACTTC.

The chain employs TRBV28 and TRBJ2-7, with a tentative D call TRBD1 (8 bases). Per germline, CDR1 MDHEN and CDR2 SYDVKM. Trimming pared 3 bases from V and 2 bases from J, leaving 14 bases between. The CDR3 sequence is 15 residues long. The DNA of the CDR3 is TGTGCCAGCAGTTTTGGACAGGGAGGGACCTACGAGCAGTACTTC. Its protein is CASSFGQGGTYEQYF.

In its sample, this clone was seen once. The J gene is TRBJ2-2, the V gene TRBV6-6; TRBD2 might be the D (5 bases). CDR1 and CDR2 (germline): MNHNY, SVGAGI (reference sequence). The length of the CDR3 is 14 residues. The V gene lost 6 bases and the J gene lost 7 bases, with 15 bases spanning the gap. CDR3 residues: CASSKPLANGELFF. CDR3 nucleotides: TGTGCCAGCAGCAAGCCGCTAGCTAACGGGGAGCTGTTTTTT.

The gene calls are TRBV7-9 and TRBJ1-6; D is possibly TRBD1 (6 bases). The CDR3 spans 14 residues. The V and J ends lost 5 bases and 6 bases respectively, with 11 bases between them. CDR1 is SEHNR, CDR2 FQNEAQ, per germline (reference sequence). Here the CDR3 DNA reads TGTGCCAGCAGCACGACAGGAGCTAATTCACCCCTCCACTTT. Protein product: CASSTTGANSPLHF.

The gene calls are TRBV27 and TRBJ1-1, with a weak D call TRBD1 (5 bases). Trimming pared 3 bases from V and 5 bases from J, leaving 19 bases between. The CDR3 runs to 16 residues. Germline V gene lookup returns CDR1 MNHEY and CDR2 SMNVEV (reference sequence). The CDR3: CASSFRRGDAFTEAFF. CDR3 sequence (DNA): TGTGCCAGCAGTTTTAGGCGGGGGGACGCCTTTACTGAAGCTTTCTTT.